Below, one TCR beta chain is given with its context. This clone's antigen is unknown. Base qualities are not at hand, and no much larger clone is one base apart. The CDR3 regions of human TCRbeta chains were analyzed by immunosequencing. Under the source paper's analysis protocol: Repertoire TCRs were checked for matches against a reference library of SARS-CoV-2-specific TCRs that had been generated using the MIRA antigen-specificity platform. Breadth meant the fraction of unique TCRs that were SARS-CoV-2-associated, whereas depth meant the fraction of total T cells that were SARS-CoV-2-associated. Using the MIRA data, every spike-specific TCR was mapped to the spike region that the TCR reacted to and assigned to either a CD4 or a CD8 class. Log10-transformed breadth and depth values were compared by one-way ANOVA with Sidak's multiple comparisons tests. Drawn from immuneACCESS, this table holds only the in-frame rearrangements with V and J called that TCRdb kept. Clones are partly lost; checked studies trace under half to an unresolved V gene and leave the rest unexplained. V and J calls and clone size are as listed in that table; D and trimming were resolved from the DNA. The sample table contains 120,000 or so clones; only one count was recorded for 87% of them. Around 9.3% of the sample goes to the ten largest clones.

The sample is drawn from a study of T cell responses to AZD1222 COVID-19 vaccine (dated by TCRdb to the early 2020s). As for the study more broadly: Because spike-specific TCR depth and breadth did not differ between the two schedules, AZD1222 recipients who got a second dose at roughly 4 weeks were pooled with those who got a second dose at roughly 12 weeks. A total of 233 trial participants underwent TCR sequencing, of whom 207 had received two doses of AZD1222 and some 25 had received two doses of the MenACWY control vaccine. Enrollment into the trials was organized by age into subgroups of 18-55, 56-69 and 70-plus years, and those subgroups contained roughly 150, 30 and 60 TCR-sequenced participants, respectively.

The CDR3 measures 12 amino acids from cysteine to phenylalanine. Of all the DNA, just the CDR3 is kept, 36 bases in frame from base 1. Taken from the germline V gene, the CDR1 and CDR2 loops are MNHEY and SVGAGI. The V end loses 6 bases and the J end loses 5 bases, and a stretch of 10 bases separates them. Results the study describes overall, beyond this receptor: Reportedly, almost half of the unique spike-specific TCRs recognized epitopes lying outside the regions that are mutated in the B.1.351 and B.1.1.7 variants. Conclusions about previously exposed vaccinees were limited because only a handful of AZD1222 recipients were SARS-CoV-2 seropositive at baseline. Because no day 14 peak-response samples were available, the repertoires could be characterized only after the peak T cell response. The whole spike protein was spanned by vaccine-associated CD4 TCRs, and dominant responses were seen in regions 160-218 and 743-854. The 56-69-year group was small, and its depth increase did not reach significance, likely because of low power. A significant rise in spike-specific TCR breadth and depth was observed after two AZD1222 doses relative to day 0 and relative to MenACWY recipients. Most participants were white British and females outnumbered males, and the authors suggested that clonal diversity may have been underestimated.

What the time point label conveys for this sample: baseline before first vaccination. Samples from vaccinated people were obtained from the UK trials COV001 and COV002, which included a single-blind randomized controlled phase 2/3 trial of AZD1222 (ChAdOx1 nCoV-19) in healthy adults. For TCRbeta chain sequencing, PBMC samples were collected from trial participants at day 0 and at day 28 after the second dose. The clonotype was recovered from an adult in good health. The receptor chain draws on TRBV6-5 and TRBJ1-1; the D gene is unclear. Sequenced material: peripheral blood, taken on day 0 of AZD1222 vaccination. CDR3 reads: CASRTRETEAFF. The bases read TGTGCCAGCAGGACCCGAGAAACTGAAGCTTTCTTT.